This entry lists 28 T cell receptor beta chains sequenced from one sample in a study of CD8 T cells in ankylosing spondylitis. Via MiXCR, TCRdb re-called the 5' RACE reads, giving one row per CDR3 protein. The sample shows under 300,000 distinct CDR3 sequences, roughly a tenth of them seen only once. Input material: blood, either unsorted or a sorted T cell fraction (not recorded which). The receptors were sampled from a male donor with ankylosing spondylitis or in good health (not recorded which).

The rearrangement joins TRBV20-1 to TRBJ1-2, with 8 bases lining up with TRBD1. V shed 3 bases, J shed 1 base, and the junction held 4 bases outside the gene matches. From germline, CDR1 is DFQATT and CDR2 SNEGSKA (reference sequence). The CDR3 is made up of 14 amino acids. The chain's CDR3 is CSARDRAVNYGYTF. CDR3 sequence (DNA): TGCAGTGCTAGGGACAGGGCGGTTAACTATGGCTACACCTTC.

The rearrangement joins TRBV7-9 to TRBJ2-3; D is possibly TRBD1 (7 bases). The CDR3 consists of 15 residues. Trimming took 3 bases from V and 5 from J, leaving 15 bases between them. From germline, CDR1 is SEHNR and CDR2 FQNEAQ (reference sequence). The CDR3 reads CASSFGGGRGDTQYF. The CDR3 DNA sequence: TGTGCCAGCAGCTTCGGAGGGGGCCGGGGAGATACGCAGTATTTT.

This clonotype was counted many times. The chain joins TRBV6-1 to TRBJ2-3; D not resolved. Germline lookup yields CDR1 MNHNS and CDR2 SASEGT. Trimming shortened V by 6 bases and J by 4 bases, and 14 bases separated the two germline ends. The CDR3 is 14 amino acids. DNA for the CDR3: TGTGCCAGCAGCGACGCGCGTGGCGCAGATACGCAGTATTTT. Its translation is CASSDARGADTQYF.

This clonotype was counted a few times. In nucleotides, the CDR3 is TGTGCCAGCAGTTTATCATGGGGGGAGACCCAGTACTTC. Amino acids: CASSLSWGETQYF. The genes are TRBV27 and TRBJ2-5, with D perhaps TRBD1 or TRBD2 (5 bases each). V lost 0 bases to trimming and J lost 5 bases, with 7 bases between them. The germline V gene encodes CDR1 MNHEY and CDR2 SMNVEV (reference sequence). CDR3 length equals 13 residues.

This chain links TRBV20-1 with TRBJ2-1, with D perhaps assigned TRBD1 or TRBD2 (5 bases each). Trimming shortened V by 3 bases and J by 6 bases, and 24 bases separated the two germline ends. The germline gives CDR1 DFQATT, CDR2 SNEGSKA (reference sequence). The CDR3 extends over 17 amino acids. The CDR3 region has the DNA TGCAGTGCTAGTGACACAGGCTTGGGAGATTCAGGCAATGAGCAGTTCTTC. Encoded protein: CSASDTGLGDSGNEQFF.

The rearrangement joins TRBV12-3 or TRBV12-4 to TRBJ2-7, with TRBD2 as a possible D gene (5 bases). V was shortened by 7 bases and J by 4 bases, with 17 bases between the two germline ends. The CDR3 runs to 14 residues. The CDR3 is CASTLSGRPYEQYF. CDR3 nucleotide sequence: TGTGCCAGCACATTGAGCGGCAGGCCGTACGAGCAGTACTTC.

Many counts were recorded for this clonotype. The chain joins TRBV15 to TRBJ1-1, with no clear D. From germline, CDR1 is LNHNV and CDR2 YYDKDF (reference sequence). This CDR3 is 12 amino acids long. The V and J ends lost 1 base and 5 bases respectively, with 5 bases between them. CDR3 DNA: TGTGCCACCAGCAGAGCCCGGACTGAAGCTTTCTTT. Its protein product is CATSRARTEAFF.

This chain uses TRBV7-6 with TRBJ2-3, with D possibly being TRBD1 or TRBD2 (6 bases each). The CDR3 is made up of 16 amino acids. The germline CDR1 and CDR2 sequences are SGHVS and FNYEAQ. V was pared by 8 bases and J by 0 bases, with 18 bases between. CDR3 sequence reads: CASSRGASVSTDTQYF. CDR3 sequence (DNA): TGTGCCAGCTCGAGGGGGGCCTCGGTTAGCACAGATACGCAGTATTTT.

This clonotype was recorded at least ten times. V and J are TRBV20-1 and TRBJ1-3; the D gene is possibly TRBD1 (6 bases). Trimming shortened V by 6 bases and J by 0 bases, and 18 bases separated the two germline ends. The germline V gene has CDR1 DFQATT and CDR2 SNEGSKA (reference sequence). The CDR3 totals 16 residues. The CDR3 bases are TGCAGTGCCCCTGACAGGAAGGGAGACTCTGGAAACACCATATATTTT. Amino acids: CSAPDRKGDSGNTIYF.

This clonotype was counted at least ten times. The V and J genes are TRBV2 and TRBJ1-3; no definite D call. The CDR3 covers 16 residues. Between the trimmed V and J ends, which lost 5 bases and 0 bases, there was a span of 14 bases. Germline V gene lookup returns CDR1 SNHLY and CDR2 FYNNEI. In DNA form, the CDR3 reads TGTGCCAGCAGTTCCCGATTGAGGCGCTCTGGAAACACCATATATTTT. Protein: CASSSRLRRSGNTIYF.

The J gene is TRBJ2-4, the V gene TRBV7-2; TRBD2 agrees at 7 bases. V dropped 5 bases and J dropped 9; count of bases not matched to a gene: 10. Germline V gene lookup returns CDR1 SGHTA and CDR2 FQGNSA. The CDR3 consists of 14 residues. CDR3 in DNA: TGTGCCAGCAGCCTCCGTGGCGGGAGTATCATTCAGTACTTC. This translates into CASSLRGGSIIQYF.

In nucleotides, the CDR3 is TGTGCCAGCAGTTACTCGGGACAGGGATACGAGCAGTACTTC. It specifies CASSYSGQGYEQYF. V gene TRBV27 combines with J gene TRBJ2-7; 9 bases line up with TRBD1. The CDR3 totals 14 residues. CDR1 and CDR2 (germline): MNHEY, SMNVEV (reference sequence). The V and J ends lost 4 bases and 4 bases, in that order; junction bases with no gene match: 5.

There are many counts of this clonotype. The V call is TRBV7-2, the J call TRBJ2-3; D not certain. The CDR3 runs to 17 residues. CDR1 and CDR2 from the germline V gene are SGHTA and FQGNSA. V gave up 5 bases and J gave up 5 bases, with 23 bases separating them. As DNA, the CDR3 is TGTGCCAGCAGCCTCCAGCCCCGAGTGGAGTCGATAGATACGCAGTATTTT. Translated: CASSLQPRVESIDTQYF. Drawing the rest from reference TRBV7-2 and TRBJ2-3, the complete variable domain is GAGVSQSPSNKVTEKGKDVELRCDPISGHTALYWYRQSLGQGLEFLIYFQGNSAPDKSGLPSDRFSAERTGGSVSTLTIQRTQQEDSAVYLCASSLQPRVESIDTQYFGPGTRLTVL.

This clonotype showed up many times. The J gene is TRBJ1-1, the V gene TRBV6-5; no clear D. The V and J ends lost 7 bases and 1 base respectively, with 10 bases between them. The length of the CDR3 is 13 residues. Looked up from germline, CDR1 is MNHEY and CDR2 is SVGAGI. CDR3 loop: CASIGLGNTEAFF. In DNA, the CDR3 is TGTGCCAGCATCGGGTTGGGGAACACTGAAGCTTTCTTT.

V usage is TRBV30 and J usage is TRBJ2-1; D tentatively fits TRBD1 or TRBD2 (6 bases each). Germline loops: CDR1 GTSNPN, CDR2 SVGIG (reference sequence). Deletions cut 8 bases from V and 2 bases from J, with 13 bases between. The CDR3 is made up of 13 amino acids. The CDR3 is CAHHGGTYNEQFF. CDR3 DNA sequence: TGTGCCCATCACGGGGGCACCTACAATGAGCAGTTCTTC.

The J gene is TRBJ2-7, the V gene TRBV10-1, with 8 bases identical to TRBD1. The CDR3 sequence is 13 residues long. V dropped 8 bases and J dropped 6; count of bases not matched to a gene: 9. Germline values: CDR1 WNHNN, CDR2 SYGVQD (reference sequence). The CDR3: CASAAGGRSEQYF. The CDR3, as DNA: TGCGCCAGCGCGGCAGGGGGCAGATCCGAGCAGTACTTC.

This clonotype has ten or more counts. The chain couples TRBV5-1 to TRBJ2-3, with D hard to call. The ends were cut back, 3 bases at V and 2 bases at J, with 4 bases in the middle. The germline V gene has CDR1 SGHRS and CDR2 YFSETQ. CDR3 length equals 12 residues. CDR3 protein: CASSSATDTQYF. In nucleotides, the CDR3 is TGCGCCAGCAGCTCCGCCACAGATACGCAGTATTTT.

This clonotype was picked up many times. DNA for the CDR3: TGTGCCAGCAGTTTCTCTTCGGGGAATCAGCAACCCCAGCATTTT. Amino acids: CASSFSSGNQQPQHF. The chain recombines TRBV12-3 or TRBV12-4 with TRBJ1-5; D unclear. This CDR3 is 15 amino acids long. V lost 3 bases to trimming and J lost 10 bases, with 19 bases between them.

This clonotype was detected ten times or more. The gene calls are TRBV19 and TRBJ2-1; possibly TRBD1 or TRBD2 for D (7 bases each). The germline V gene has CDR1 LNHDA and CDR2 SQIVND (reference sequence). Trimming cost V 3 bases and J 9 bases, with 27 bases left between them. The CDR3 totals 18 residues. CDR3 coding DNA: TGTGCCAGTAGTATCCGTGCCGGGAGTTCCAGGGGGGGTGGTGAGCAGTTCTTC. It is translated as CASSIRAGSSRGGGEQFF.

V gene TRBV20-1 combines with J gene TRBJ2-7; D is uncertain. V lost 7 bases and J 6 bases, leaving 16 bases between the germline ends. The CDR3 spans 12 residues. The germline CDR1 and CDR2 sequences are DFQATT and SNEGSKA (reference sequence). CDR3 sequence (DNA): TGCAGTGTGTGGACGGCGGTGAGCGAGCAGTACTTC. Protein product: CSVWTAVSEQYF.

This clonotype occurred many times. The chain carries TRBV4-1 and TRBJ1-6; D is uncertain. V lost 0 bases, J lost 6 bases, and 12 bases lay in between. The CDR3 covers 16 residues. Germline CDR1 MGHRA, CDR2 YSYEKL. The chain's CDR3 is CASSQDRRGTNSPLHF. In nucleotides, the CDR3 is TGCGCCAGCAGCCAAGATAGGCGGGGAACTAATTCACCCCTCCACTTT.

The V gene is TRBV12-3 or TRBV12-4, the J gene TRBJ2-1, with D perhaps matching TRBD1 (6 bases). The CDR3 runs to 16 residues. V shed 3 bases and J shed 1 base, with 13 bases lying between them. CDR3: CASSLGIDRSYNEQFF. The CDR3 bases are TGTGCCAGCAGTTTGGGTATCGACAGGTCCTACAATGAGCAGTTCTTC.

This clonotype was counted ten times or more. The V call is TRBV5-1, the J call TRBJ1-1, with a tentative D call TRBD1 (6 bases). V lost 0 bases and J lost 3, with 9 bases in between. This CDR3 comprises 14 residues. The germline V gene has CDR1 SGHRS and CDR2 YFSETQ. The CDR3 DNA sequence: TGCGCCAGCAGCTTGGGGGACACCTACACTGAAGCTTTCTTT. This translates into CASSLGDTYTEAFF.

This clonotype showed up many times. V gene TRBV12-3 or TRBV12-4 combines with J gene TRBJ2-2; TRBD1 is a possible D gene (6 bases). The V end was cut by 4 bases, the J end by 6 bases, with 9 bases between. The CDR3 is made up of 13 amino acids. CDR3 amino acids: CASSYRVAGELFF. DNA for the CDR3: TGTGCCAGCAGTTACAGGGTTGCCGGGGAGCTGTTTTTT.

In this sample, this clonotype turned up many times. The chain recombines TRBV7-9 with TRBJ2-2, with D maybe TRBD1 (5 bases). CDR1 is SEHNR and CDR2 is FQNEAQ in the germline V gene (reference sequence). Trimming took off 1 base at V and 4 bases at J, with 13 bases between the two ends. The CDR3 has 16 residues. The CDR3 sequence is CASSLESRQGTGELFF. CDR3 nucleotides: TGTGCCAGCAGCTTAGAGTCCCGCCAGGGCACCGGGGAGCTGTTTTTT. The full variable domain, its missing parts supplied by reference TRBV7-9 and TRBJ2-2, is DTGVSQNPRHKITKRGQNVTFRCDPISEHNRLYWYRQTLGQGPEFLTYFQNEAQLEKSRLLSDRFSAERPKGSFSTLEIQRTEQGDSAMYLCASSLESRQGTGELFFGEGSRLTVL.

This CDR3 reads CASSQFPVNTEAFF. As DNA, the CDR3 is TGTGCCAGCAGCCAATTCCCAGTGAACACTGAAGCTTTCTTT. The chain employs TRBV3-1 and TRBJ1-1; D uncertain. The CDR3 spans 14 residues. V dropped 2 bases and J dropped 0 bases, with 7 bases sitting between them. Germline CDR1 reads LGHDT; CDR2 reads YNNKEL (reference sequence).

In its sample, this clonotype was seen many times. The chain employs TRBV7-9 and TRBJ1-1; D not certain. Germline V gene sequence: CDR1 SEHNR, CDR2 FQNEAQ (reference sequence). V lost 2 bases and J lost 1, with 11 bases in between. The CDR3 is 15 amino acids. The CDR3 sequence is CASSLMQLENTEAFF. The CDR3 DNA sequence: TGTGCCAGCAGCTTAATGCAGCTAGAGAACACTGAAGCTTTCTTT.

The table lists this clonotype with a few counts. This sequence joins TRBV19 and TRBJ2-2; 11 positions agree with TRBD2. Germline-derived CDR1 and CDR2 are LNHDA and SQIVND (reference sequence). V shed 5 bases and J 9 bases; nucleotides not matched to a gene: 5. The CDR3 sequence is 14 residues long. CDR3 coding DNA: TGTGCCAGTAGTTTGGTAGCGGGAGGGCGGGAGCTGTTTTTT. Translation gives CASSLVAGGRELFF.